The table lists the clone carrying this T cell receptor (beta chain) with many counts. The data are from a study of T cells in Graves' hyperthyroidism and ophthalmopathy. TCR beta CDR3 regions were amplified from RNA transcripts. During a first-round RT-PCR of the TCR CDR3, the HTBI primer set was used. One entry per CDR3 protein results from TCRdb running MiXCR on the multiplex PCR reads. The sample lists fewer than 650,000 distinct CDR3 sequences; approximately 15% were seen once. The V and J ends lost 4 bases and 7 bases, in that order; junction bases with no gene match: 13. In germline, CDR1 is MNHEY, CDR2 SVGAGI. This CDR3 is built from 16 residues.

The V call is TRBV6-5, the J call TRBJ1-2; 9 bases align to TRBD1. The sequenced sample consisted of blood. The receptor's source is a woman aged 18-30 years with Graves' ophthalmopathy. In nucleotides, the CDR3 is TGTGCCAGCAGTTCCGTGACAGGGGGACTCTTTTTTGGCTACACCTTC. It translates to CASSSVTGGLFFGYTF.